Listed here are 13 T cell receptor beta chains from one sample, sequenced in a study of Graves' ophthalmopathy and Graves' hyperthyroidism. Researchers took RNA transcripts and amplified TCR beta CDR3 regions from them. The first-round RT-PCR employed HTBI primers together with the Qiagen OneStep RT-PCR kit. A multiplex PCR was then performed as the second round. Each CDR3 protein gets one entry after TCRdb re-called the multiplex PCR reads with MiXCR. This table has hundreds of thousands of distinct CDR3 sequences, more than 20% appearing once. Sequencing was performed on peripheral blood. All receptors derive from a woman under 30 with stable Graves' hyperthyroidism.

At least ten counts were recorded for this clonotype. The chain has TRBV7-2 and TRBJ2-7; D unclear. The CDR3 contains 15 residues. V was cut by 2 bases and J by 1 base, with 12 bases left in between. The germline gives CDR1 SGHTA, CDR2 FQGNSA. The CDR3 loop reads CASSLFGVSSYEQYF. The CDR3 DNA reads TGTGCCAGCAGCTTATTTGGGGTTAGTTCCTACGAGCAGTACTTC.

This clonotype was seen at least ten times. This chain uses TRBV5-1 with TRBJ1-2; 9 bases align to TRBD1. Germline loops: CDR1 SGHRS, CDR2 YFSETQ. V lost 4 bases and J lost 1; bases outside the gene matches: 8. CDR3 length: 16 amino acids. The CDR3 DNA reads as TGCGCCAGCAGCCCGGACAGGGGAGTACTTAACTATGGCTACACCTTC. Its translation is CASSPDRGVLNYGYTF.

This clonotype was detected many times. This chain uses TRBV7-3 with TRBJ2-2; the match to TRBD2 covers 8 bases. Losses at the gene ends were 5 bases for V and 5 bases for J; bases not matched to a gene: 10. Germline CDR1 SGHTA, CDR2 FQGTGA. The CDR3 runs 16 residues. The CDR3 protein is CASSPVPSSGTGELFF. In DNA, the CDR3 is TGTGCCAGCAGCCCCGTCCCCTCTAGCGGGACCGGGGAGCTGTTTTTT.

There are many counts of this clonotype. This chain connects TRBV11-2 to TRBJ1-2; D is unclear. With 0 bases removed from V and 6 bases from J, the gap between germline ends came to 14 bases. CDR1 is SGHAT and CDR2 is FQNNGV in the germline V gene. The CDR3 consists of 15 residues. CDR3 sequence reads: CASSLDLTSGNGYTF. CDR3 coding DNA: TGTGCCAGCAGCTTAGATTTAACATCGGGAAATGGCTACACCTTC.

The gene calls are TRBV12-3 or TRBV12-4 and TRBJ2-4; D gene unclear. Trimming stripped 5 bases from V and 0 bases from J, with 11 bases between. This CDR3 is 15 amino acids long. In DNA, the CDR3 is TGTGCCAGCAGTAGAGAGGTGATAGCCAAAAACATTCAGTACTTC. Translation: CASSREVIAKNIQYF.

This clonotype has at least ten counts. This chain uses TRBV29-1 with TRBJ2-2, with 7 bases identical to TRBD1. Trimming took 6 bases from V and 4 from J; bases not matched to a gene: 11. The CDR3 totals 15 residues. CDR1 and CDR2 (germline): SQVTM, ANQGSEA. CDR3 protein: CSVALTGTATGELFF. In DNA form, the CDR3 reads TGCAGCGTGGCTTTAACCGGGACAGCCACCGGGGAGCTGTTTTTT.

This clonotype occurred many times. The chain recombines TRBV7-2 with TRBJ2-7; D unclear. Germline V gene data show CDR1 as SGHTA and CDR2 as FQGNSA. The V end lost 3 bases, the J end lost 6 bases, and 9 bases lay between the germline ends. The length of the CDR3 is 12 residues. CDR3 DNA sequence: TGTGCCAGCAGCTTCGCGGCCAGCGAGCAGTACTTC. It codes for CASSFAASEQYF.

The chain links TRBV5-1 to TRBJ2-7; D possibly corresponds to TRBD2 (6 bases). From germline, CDR1 is SGHRS and CDR2 YFSETQ. V gave up 0 bases and J gave up 3 bases, with 13 bases separating them. This CDR3 contains 15 residues. Here the CDR3 reads CASSLGSGAGYEQYF. In DNA, the CDR3 is TGCGCCAGCAGCTTGGGTAGCGGAGCGGGCTACGAGCAGTACTTC.

There are many counts of this clonotype. The rearrangement links TRBV2 to TRBJ2-7, with 9 positions matching TRBD2. Germline V CDR1 and CDR2: SNHLY, FYNNEI. The CDR3 sequence is 18 residues long. V lost 3 bases and J lost 2; bases outside the gene matches: 14. CDR3 DNA: TGTGCCAGCAGTGAGCCGCGGGCCGGGCGGGAGGGCCCCTACGAGCAGTACTTC. Translated: CASSEPRAGREGPYEQYF.

This clonotype was seen repeatedly, ten times or more. The gene calls are TRBV28 and TRBJ1-1; D gene uncertain. The length of the CDR3 is 13 residues. The germline V and J ends were trimmed by 5 bases and 0 bases, with 7 bases remaining between them. Germline lookup yields CDR1 MDHEN and CDR2 SYDVKM. The DNA for the CDR3 is TGTGCCAGCAGTATGCAGGTGAACACTGAAGCTTTCTTT. This translates into CASSMQVNTEAFF.

This clonotype appeared many times. The chain links TRBV12-3 or TRBV12-4 to TRBJ1-5, with 11 bases lining up with TRBD1. V dropped 5 bases and J dropped 5; count of bases not matched to a gene: 5. The CDR3 is made up of 15 amino acids. CDR3: CASSARTGGHQPQHF. The CDR3 DNA reads TGTGCCAGCAGTGCCAGGACAGGGGGCCATCAGCCCCAGCATTTT.

There are many counts of this clonotype. The V call is TRBV28, the J call TRBJ2-7; 8 bases match TRBD1. Per germline, CDR1 MDHEN and CDR2 SYDVKM. The CDR3 totals 13 residues. With V trimmed by 5 bases and J by 9 bases, 9 bases remained unmatched. The CDR3 protein is CASSRPGTGWQYF. The CDR3 coding sequence is TGTGCCAGCAGTCGCCCCGGGACAGGTTGGCAGTACTTC. Full variable domain (outside the CDR3, taken from reference TRBV28 and TRBJ2-7): DVKVTQSSRYLVKRTGEKVFLECVQDMDHENMFWYRQDPGLGLRLIYFSYDVKMKEKGDIPEGYSVSREKKERFSLILESASTNQTSMYLCASSRPGTGWQYFGPGTRLTVT.

This chain uses TRBV15 with TRBJ2-7; TRBD1 might be the D (5 bases). The V and J ends lost 1 base and 0 bases respectively, with 19 bases between them. The germline gives CDR1 LNHNV, CDR2 YYDKDF (reference sequence). This CDR3 contains 18 residues. The chain's CDR3 is CATSRARHRFSGSYEQYF. As DNA, the CDR3 is TGTGCCACCAGCAGAGCCCGACACAGGTTTTCGGGCTCCTACGAGCAGTACTTC.